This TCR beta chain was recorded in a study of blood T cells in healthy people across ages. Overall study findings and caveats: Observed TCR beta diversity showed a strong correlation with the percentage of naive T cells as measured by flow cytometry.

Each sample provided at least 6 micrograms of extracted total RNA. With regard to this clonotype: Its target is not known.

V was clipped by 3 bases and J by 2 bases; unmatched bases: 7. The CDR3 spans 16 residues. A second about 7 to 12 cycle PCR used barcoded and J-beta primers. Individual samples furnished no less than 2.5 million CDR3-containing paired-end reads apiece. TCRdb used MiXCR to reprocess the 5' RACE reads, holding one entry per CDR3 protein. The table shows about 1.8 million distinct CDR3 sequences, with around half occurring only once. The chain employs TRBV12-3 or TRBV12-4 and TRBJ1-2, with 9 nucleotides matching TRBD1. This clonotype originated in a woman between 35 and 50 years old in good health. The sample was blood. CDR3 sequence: CASSFTPQGANYGYTF. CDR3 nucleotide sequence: TGTGCCAGCAGTTTCACCCCACAGGGGGCGAACTATGGCTACACCTTC.